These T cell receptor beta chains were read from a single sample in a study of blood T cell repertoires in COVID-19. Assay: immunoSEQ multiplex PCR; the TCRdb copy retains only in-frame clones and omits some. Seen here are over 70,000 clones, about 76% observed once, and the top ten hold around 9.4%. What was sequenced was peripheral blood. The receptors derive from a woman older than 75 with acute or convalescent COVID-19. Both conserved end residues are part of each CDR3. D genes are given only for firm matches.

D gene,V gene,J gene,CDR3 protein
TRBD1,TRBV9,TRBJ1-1,CASSPQRTGVSTEAFF
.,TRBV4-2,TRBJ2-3,CASSQDRSGGSTDTQYF
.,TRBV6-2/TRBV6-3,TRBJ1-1,CASSYSTYENTEAFF
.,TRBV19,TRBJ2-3,CASSIGGSLVTDTQYF
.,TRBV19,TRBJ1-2,CASSDSRLKSNYGYTF
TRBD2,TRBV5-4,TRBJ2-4,CASSLIGASGRFTNIQYF
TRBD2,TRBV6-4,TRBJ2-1,CASSELGLAAYNEQFF
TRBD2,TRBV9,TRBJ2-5,CASSSQARRSVQTGGETQYF
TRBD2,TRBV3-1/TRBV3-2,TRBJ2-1,CASSHGTSGNEQFF
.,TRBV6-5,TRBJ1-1,CASSYTPTNTEAFF
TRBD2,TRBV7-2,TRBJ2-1,CASSTSGGGHYNEQFF
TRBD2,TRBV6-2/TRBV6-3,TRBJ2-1,CASSYPTSGGSNEQFF
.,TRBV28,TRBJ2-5,CASSFRRVGGETQYF
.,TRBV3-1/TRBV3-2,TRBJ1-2,CASSQDVEGIGYTF
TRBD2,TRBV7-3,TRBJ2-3,CASSFRGRDPVTQYF
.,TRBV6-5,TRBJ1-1,CASSANSGNTEAFF
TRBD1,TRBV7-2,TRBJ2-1,CASSQSGGTGGWGEQFF
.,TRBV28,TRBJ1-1,CASSLLLAAFF
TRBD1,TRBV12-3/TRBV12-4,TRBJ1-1,CASSLAGTGEAFF
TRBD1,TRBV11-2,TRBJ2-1,CASSLWGGQGYNEQFF
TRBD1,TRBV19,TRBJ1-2,CASMHGGTGNYGYTF
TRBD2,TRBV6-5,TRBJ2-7,CASRGPAGGSYEQYF
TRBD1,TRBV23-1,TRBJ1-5,CASTGQGDQPQHF
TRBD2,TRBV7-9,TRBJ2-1,CASSSPASGGHNEQFF
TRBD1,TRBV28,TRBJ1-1,CASSLLGTGRKAFF
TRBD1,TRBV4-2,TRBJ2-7,CASSQALDRAYEQYF
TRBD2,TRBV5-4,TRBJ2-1,CASSLLAGGRDEQFF
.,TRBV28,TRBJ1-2,CASRSNYGYTF
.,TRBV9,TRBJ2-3,CASSALARGTDTQYF
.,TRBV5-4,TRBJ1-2,CASSADSYGYTF
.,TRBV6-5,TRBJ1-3,CASSYSYIRSGNTIYF
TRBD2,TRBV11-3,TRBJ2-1,CASSLDHGSGNVYNEQFF
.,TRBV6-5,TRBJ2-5,CASSYRGTQYF
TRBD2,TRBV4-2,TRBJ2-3,CASSQGHASGGPITDTQYF
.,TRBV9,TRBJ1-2,CASSTDRLTNYGYTF
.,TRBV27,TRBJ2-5,CASSGGGAQETQYF
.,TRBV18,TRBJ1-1,CASSPPRPGSNTEAFF
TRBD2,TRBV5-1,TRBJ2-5,CASTPGLAGTYQETQYF
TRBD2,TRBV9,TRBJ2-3,CASTVGAGGSTDTQYF
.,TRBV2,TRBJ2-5,CASSEGLARTQYF
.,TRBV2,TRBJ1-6,CASSGEGRGGSPLHF
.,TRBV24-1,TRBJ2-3,CATSDAAGDRSTDTQYF
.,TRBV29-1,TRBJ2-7,CSVETAYSYEQYF
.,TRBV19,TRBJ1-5,CASSPYLQGGNQPQHF
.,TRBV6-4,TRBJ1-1,CASSPLRGEAFF
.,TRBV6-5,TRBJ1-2,CASSYAPGKGYGYTF
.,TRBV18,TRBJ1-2,CASSTPGGAGVGYTF
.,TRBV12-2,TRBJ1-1,CASRVRRVATNTEAFF
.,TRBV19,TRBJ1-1,CASSIRGVNTEAFF
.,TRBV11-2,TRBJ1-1,CASSLVQGGATEAFF
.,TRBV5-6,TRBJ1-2,CASSFRGRYTF
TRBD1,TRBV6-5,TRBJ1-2,CASSYSRTGVGYTF
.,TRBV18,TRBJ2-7,CASSPSAGIIYEQYF
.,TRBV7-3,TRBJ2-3,CASSLMARAYTDTQYF
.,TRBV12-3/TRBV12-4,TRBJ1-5,CASSFAGNQPQHF